A selection of T cell receptor beta chains follows, all from one sample in a study of human T cells and chemical hapten exposure. TCRdb processed the RACE reads anew with MiXCR; each CDR3 protein has one entry. The sample has about 350,000 distinct CDR3 sequences, 5% to 6.5% seen once; the top ten hold roughly 8.2%. The sequencing here drew on whole blood, taken in connection with sensitization to the hapten diphenylcyclopropenone (DPC). The receptors originated from a woman younger than 35 with alopecia areata. Some clones in this sample may be carry-over from other donors' samples. Each CDR3 is given with its conserved first and last residue. D genes are given only for firm matches. Clone sizes are given selectively: once, few, many, or a class where the clone is expanded.

few	19	TRBV28	TRBJ1-1	TRBD1	CASTSLSGTGGVWSTEAFF	TGTGCCAGCACCTCTCTCAGCGGGACAGGGGGCGTTTGGAGCACTGAAGCTTTCTTT
few	13	TRBV29-1	TRBJ2-7	NA	CSARGTIDYEQYF	TGCAGCGCGAGGGGGACCATAGATTACGAGCAGTACTTC
many	15	TRBV7-8	TRBJ1-1	NA	CASSTRGTRNTEAFF	TGTGCCAGCAGCACTAGGGGGACGAGGAACACTGAAGCTTTCTTT
few	12	TRBV6-5	TRBJ1-1	NA	CASREANTEAFF	TGTGCCAGCAGGGAGGCGAACACTGAAGCTTTCTTT
NA	13	TRBV5-5	TRBJ1-4	TRBD1	CASSGQGGQKLFF	TGTGCCAGCAGCGGACAGGGGGGGCAAAAACTGTTTTTT
many	14	TRBV20-1	TRBJ1-5	NA	CSARDLTANQPQHF	TGCAGTGCTAGAGACCTCACAGCAAATCAGCCCCAGCATTTT
NA	15	TRBV20-1	TRBJ2-7	NA	CSAAPLDVGPYEQYF	TGCAGTGCCGCCCCCCTAGATGTGGGGCCGTACGAGCAGTACTTC
few	17	TRBV7-9	TRBJ2-3	TRBD2	CASSKNAAGRYTDTQYF	TGTGCCAGCAGCAAAAATGCAGCGGGGCGGTACACAGATACGCAGTATTTT
few	13	TRBV7-9	TRBJ2-1	TRBD2	CASSLTSSYEQFF	TGTGCCAGCAGCTTGACTAGCTCCTATGAGCAGTTCTTC
many	13	TRBV2	TRBJ1-5	TRBD1	CASRGQGNQPQHF	TGTGCCAGCAGGGGACAGGGCAATCAGCCCCAGCATTTT
many	15	TRBV5-1	TRBJ1-6	TRBD1	CASSLQGAVISPLHF	TGCGCCAGCAGCTTGCAGGGGGCCGTAATTTCACCCCTCCACTTT
many	17	TRBV7-2	TRBJ2-6	NA	CASSPMTQLLWANVLTF	TGTGCCAGCAGCCCCATGACTCAGTTACTATGGGCCAACGTCCTGACTTTC
many	14	TRBV12-3/TRBV12-4	TRBJ1-5	NA	CASTSSRANQPQHF	TGTGCCAGCACTTCCTCCAGGGCCAATCAGCCCCAGCATTTT
many	15	TRBV7-3	TRBJ1-2	NA	CASSLNPDLKEGYTF	TGTGCCAGCAGCTTAAATCCCGATTTGAAGGAAGGCTACACCTTC
many	13	TRBV29-1	TRBJ2-7	NA	CSVLPGELNEQYF	TGCAGCGTTCTGCCAGGGGAACTCAACGAGCAGTACTTC
many	15	TRBV5-1	TRBJ2-1	NA	CASSSRSSSYNEQFF	TGCGCCAGCAGCTCGCGGTCTAGCTCCTACAATGAGCAGTTCTTC
many	13	TRBV29-1	TRBJ2-5	NA	CSVEGGRGQTQYF	TGCAGCGTTGAAGGAGGCAGGGGACAGACCCAGTACTTC
few	16	TRBV15	TRBJ2-1	NA	CATSRLSRGLSNEQFF	TGTGCCACCAGCAGATTGAGTCGGGGGTTAAGCAATGAGCAGTTCTTC
NA	16	TRBV6-5	TRBJ2-7	NA	CASSYGGFRSSYEQYF	TGTGCCAGCAGTTACGGGGGGTTCCGAAGCTCCTACGAGCAGTACTTC
many	15	TRBV29-1	TRBJ2-1	TRBD2	CSVPTGLASNNEQFF	TGCAGCGTTCCTACGGGACTAGCGAGTAACAATGAGCAGTTCTTC
NA	16	TRBV3-1	TRBJ1-1	TRBD1	CASSQDQTGRGAEAFF	TGTGCCAGCAGCCAAGATCAGACAGGGAGGGGGGCTGAAGCTTTCTTT
few	15	TRBV20-1	TRBJ1-2	NA	CSARDSGVNNYGYTF	TGCAGTGCTAGAGATTCAGGGGTCAATAACTATGGCTACACCTTC
many	15	TRBV6-4	TRBJ2-3	TRBD2	CASSASSGHTDTQYF	TGTGCCAGCAGTGCCTCTAGCGGTCACACAGATACGCAGTATTTT
NA	13	TRBV7-8	TRBJ2-7	NA	CASSSPDAYEQYF	TGTGCCAGCAGCTCCCCCGACGCCTACGAGCAGTACTTC
few	18	TRBV7-3	TRBJ2-2	TRBD2	CASSPGIAGGGRTGELFF	TGTGCCAGCAGCCCCGGGATAGCGGGGGGTGGAAGGACCGGGGAGCTGTTTTTT
many	15	TRBV5-4	TRBJ1-6	TRBD1	CASSSGTAANSPLHF	TGTGCCAGCAGCTCGGGGACAGCCGCTAATTCACCCCTCCACTTT
NA	16	TRBV7-2	TRBJ1-1	NA	CASSLIRVLRNTEAFF	TGTGCCAGCAGTCTAATCAGGGTCCTTAGGAACACTGAAGCTTTCTTT
many	13	TRBV12-3/TRBV12-4	TRBJ2-7	NA	CASSEGYPYEQYF	TGTGCCAGCAGTGAAGGGTACCCCTACGAGCAGTACTTC
many	14	TRBV5-1	TRBJ1-4	NA	CASTATALNEKLFF	TGCGCCAGCACGGCCACGGCCCTGAATGAAAAACTGTTTTTT
many	15	TRBV5-5	TRBJ2-7	TRBD1	CASSPGQALYYEQYF	TGTGCCAGCAGCCCGGGACAGGCACTTTACTACGAGCAGTACTTC
NA	20	TRBV12-3/TRBV12-4	TRBJ2-1	TRBD2	CASSYHALLAGGPFYNEQFF	TGTGCCAGCAGCTACCATGCCCTACTAGCGGGGGGGCCCTTTTACAATGAGCAGTTCTTC
few	13	TRBV6-5	TRBJ1-2	NA	CASSYRGAHGYTF	TGTGCCAGCAGTTACCGGGGGGCCCATGGCTACACCTTC
few	17	TRBV7-2	TRBJ2-7	NA	CASSFQTPAGFSYEQYF	TGTGCCAGCAGCTTTCAAACCCCCGCGGGCTTCTCCTACGAGCAGTACTTC
few	15	TRBV7-2	TRBJ1-3	NA	CASSQSGGVRNTIYF	TGTGCCAGCAGCCAATCTGGGGGGGTCCGGAACACCATATATTTT
NA	10	TRBV7-9	TRBJ2-6	NA	CASSLGVLTF	TGTGCCAGCTCCTTGGGCGTCCTGACTTTC
few	14	TRBV4-3	TRBJ2-3	NA	CASSQVTKADTQYF	TGCGCCAGCAGCCAAGTAACTAAGGCAGATACGCAGTATTTT
many	14	TRBV2	TRBJ1-2	NA	CASNGPSINYGYTF	TGTGCCAGCAATGGACCCTCCATTAACTATGGCTACACCTTC
few	15	TRBV7-2	TRBJ2-7	TRBD2	CASSFSSGDFYEQYF	TGTGCCAGCAGCTTTTCTAGCGGGGACTTCTACGAGCAGTACTTC
many	17	TRBV4-1	TRBJ2-6	NA	CASSIGPARSGANVLTF	TGCGCCAGCAGCATCGGACCGGCGCGCTCTGGGGCCAACGTCCTGACTTTC
many	14	TRBV29-1	TRBJ2-2	NA	CSVEGQTNTGELFF	TGCAGCGTTGAGGGGCAGACGAACACCGGGGAGCTGTTTTTT
many	15	TRBV28	TRBJ1-1	NA	CASTSNRGMNTEAFF	TGTGCCAGCACCTCGAACAGAGGAATGAACACTGAAGCTTTCTTT
few	14	TRBV5-1	TRBJ1-1	NA	CASSSLTGETEAFF	TGCGCCAGCAGCTCGTTGACAGGCGAGACTGAAGCTTTCTTT
NA	16	TRBV4-2	TRBJ1-1	NA	CASSQQGRSMNTEAFF	TGTGCCAGCAGCCAACAGGGGAGGAGCATGAACACTGAAGCTTTCTTT
few	16	TRBV7-9	TRBJ1-2	NA	CASSDPGRAPTYGYTF	TGTGCCAGCAGCGACCCAGGCCGTGCGCCGACCTATGGCTACACCTTC
many	15	TRBV3-1	TRBJ2-7	TRBD1	CASSQGDRGYAEQYF	TGTGCCAGCAGCCAAGGAGACAGGGGGTATGCCGAGCAGTACTTC
few	15	TRBV20-1	TRBJ2-3	NA	CSARDPLAVTDTQYF	TGCAGTGCTAGAGATCCCTTGGCGGTAACAGATACGCAGTATTTT
many	13	TRBV20-1	TRBJ1-1	TRBD1	CSASYRGGTEAFF	TGCAGTGCTAGCTACAGGGGGGGCACTGAAGCTTTCTTT
many	12	TRBV6-2/TRBV6-3	TRBJ1-1	NA	CASTEANTEAFF	TGTGCCAGCACCGAGGCGAACACTGAAGCTTTCTTT
few	11	TRBV12-3/TRBV12-4	TRBJ1-1	NA	CASRLGSEAFF	TGTGCCAGCAGACTTGGCTCTGAAGCTTTCTTT
few	19	TRBV6-1	TRBJ1-1	NA	CASTPTPGASKTENTEAFF	TGTGCCAGCACCCCCACCCCGGGGGCCAGCAAGACGGAAAACACTGAAGCTTTCTTT
few	14	TRBV25-1	TRBJ1-5	NA	CASSEGWDNQPQHF	TGTGCCAGCAGCGAAGGATGGGATAATCAGCCCCAGCATTTT
few	15	TRBV27	TRBJ1-2	NA	CASSLSPTGTGGYTF	TGTGCCAGCAGTTTATCGCCTACAGGGACGGGAGGCTACACCTTC
many	15	TRBV28	TRBJ1-5	NA	CASSYTGFSNQPQHF	TGTGCCAGCAGTTACACGGGCTTTAGCAATCAGCCCCAGCATTTT